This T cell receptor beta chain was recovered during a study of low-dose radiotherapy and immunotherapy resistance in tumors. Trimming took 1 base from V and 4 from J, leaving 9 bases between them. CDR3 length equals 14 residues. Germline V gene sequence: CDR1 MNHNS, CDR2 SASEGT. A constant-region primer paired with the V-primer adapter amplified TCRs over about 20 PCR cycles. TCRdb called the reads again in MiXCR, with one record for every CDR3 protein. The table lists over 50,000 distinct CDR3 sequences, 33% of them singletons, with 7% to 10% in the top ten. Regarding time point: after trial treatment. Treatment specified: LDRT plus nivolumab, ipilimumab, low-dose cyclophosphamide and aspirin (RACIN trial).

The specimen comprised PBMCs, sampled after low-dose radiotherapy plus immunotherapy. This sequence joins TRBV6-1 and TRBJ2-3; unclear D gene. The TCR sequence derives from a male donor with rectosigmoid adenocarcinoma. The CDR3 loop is CASSEGRPADTQYF. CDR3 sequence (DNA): TGTGCCAGCAGTGAAGGGAGACCAGCAGATACGCAGTATTTT.